This T cell receptor beta chain was documented in a study of blood T cell repertoires in COVID-19 (dated by TCRdb to 2020 to 2021). A note on the overall study: Samples from collaborators originated in the United States, Italy and Spain and spanned both the acute and convalescent phases of COVID-19. The samples were drawn from two sources: the first 160 participants of the ongoing ImmuneRACE study, and 950 to 1,500 subjects contributed by 6 global collaborators. Nearly every sample came with metadata listing a de-identified subject ID, COVID-19 status, age in years and sex. Where available, HLA class I and class II types were taken from metadata supplied by the sample provider and were not determined by assay-based typing. Subjects who had been exposed to COVID-19, were actively infected with it, or had recovered from it provided the deeply sampled blood TCRbeta repertoires that made up the dataset. The prospective study material was composed of cDNA or gDNA derived from T cells, B-cell-depleted T cells, or PBMCs. The repertoires were made available in a free public database intended to serve as a resource for research on the immune response to SARS-CoV-2. The paper as a whole reports these results and caveats: How much clinical and demographic metadata was included differed by source and by participant, and the metadata was provided uncurated.

Comment on this clone: The clone's antigen remains unknown. Base-call qualities are not available, and no considerably larger clone is one nucleotide away.

The immunoSEQ Assay, a bias-controlled multiplex PCR, was used to amplify TCRbeta CDR3 regions from genomic DNA. Under the source paper's analysis protocol: The number of nucleated cells in each sample was estimated by amplification of reference gene primers within the assay. Sequence reads were collapsed and filtered to measure the absolute abundance of every unique TCRbeta CDR3 rearrangement. For each sample, productive Simpson clonality was calculated as the square root of Simpson's diversity index across productive rearrangements. The table comes from immuneACCESS by way of TCRdb, which keeps in-frame sequences with V and J called. Part of the clones is missing from these tables; in studies checked, under half for an unresolved V gene and the rest for unknown reasons. Clone size and V and J calls were adopted from that table, with D and trimming inferred from the DNA. The sample records about 77,000 clones, 70% to 90% of which are singletons. The leading ten clones occupy less than 9% of the sample.

From its cysteine to its phenylalanine, the CDR3 spans 16 amino acids. Only the CDR3 region is kept as DNA, spanning 48 bases read in frame from base 1. V has 4 bases trimmed and J has 0 bases trimmed; junction bases matching no gene number 2. Reading the germline V gene (reference sequence) gives CDR1 SGHNT and CDR2 YYREEE. The collaborating institutions used their own protocols to collect whole blood in K2EDTA tubes. Collaborator samples were shipped for TCRbeta analysis as frozen whole blood, isolated PBMCs, or DNA extracted from either sample type. Rearrangement joined TRBV5-4 to TRBJ2-7, and TRBD2 matches 15 of the central bases. The clonotype comes from an elderly woman with acute or convalescent COVID-19. Sequenced: peripheral blood. The CDR3 reads as follows: CASSPGLAGGSYEQYF. In nucleotides, the sequence is TGTGCCAGCAGCCCGGGACTAGCGGGGGGCTCCTACGAGCAGTACTTC.